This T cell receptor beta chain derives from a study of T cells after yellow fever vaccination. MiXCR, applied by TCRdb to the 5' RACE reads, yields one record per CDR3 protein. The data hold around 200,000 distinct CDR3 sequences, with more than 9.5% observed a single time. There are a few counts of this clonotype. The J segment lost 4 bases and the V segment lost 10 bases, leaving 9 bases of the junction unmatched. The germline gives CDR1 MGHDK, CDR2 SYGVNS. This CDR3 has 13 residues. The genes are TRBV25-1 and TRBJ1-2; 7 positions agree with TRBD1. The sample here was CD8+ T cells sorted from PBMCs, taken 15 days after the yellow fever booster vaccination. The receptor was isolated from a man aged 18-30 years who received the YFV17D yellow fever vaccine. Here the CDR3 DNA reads TGTGCCACCCCGACAGGGCCTTTCTATGGCTACACCTTC. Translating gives CATPTGPFYGYTF.